Below are 10 T cell receptor beta chains sequenced from a single sample in a study of CD8+ T cells in alopecia areata. Extraction of RNA preceded its reverse transcription into cDNA, which served as the sequencing template. Repertoires were generated with immunoSEQ multiplex PCR, while TCRdb's copy carries only in-frame clones and drops some. The sample consists of 150,000 to 200,000 clones, around 64% of them appearing once. As to treatment: oral pan-JAK inhibitor, 5-10 mg twice daily. This specimen was CD4+ T cells sorted from blood, taken around week 49, from a patient treated with tofacitinib. These receptors all stem from a human donor with alopecia areata.

The chain employs TRBV9 and TRBJ1-1; no firm D call. This CDR3 spans 15 amino acids. V lost 3 bases and J lost 3, with 15 bases in between. In germline, CDR1 is SGDLS, CDR2 YYNGEE. The chain's CDR3 is CASSAVTSRHTEAFF. Written as DNA, the CDR3 is TGTGCCAGCAGCGCGGTGACTAGTCGGCACACTGAAGCTTTCTTT.

Within the sample, this clone is medium-sized. The rearrangement links TRBV29-1 to TRBJ1-1, with D unclear. V was clipped by 5 bases and J by 0 bases, with 10 bases between them. Germline V gene lookup returns CDR1 SQVTM and CDR2 ANQGSEA. This CDR3 comprises 13 residues. The CDR3 DNA reads TGCAGCGTTAAGCAGGCCCTGAACACTGAAGCTTTCTTT. It is translated as CSVKQALNTEAFF.

This sequence joins TRBV5-4 and TRBJ2-7; TRBD1 matches 7 bases. The CDR3 is made up of 15 amino acids. Trimming at V came to 1 base and at J to 2 bases, leaving 6 bases not matched to a gene. CDR1 and CDR2 from the germline V gene are SGHNT and YYREEE (reference sequence). As DNA, the CDR3 is TGTGCCAGCAGCTTGTTACGGACAGGTGCCTACGAGCAGTACTTC. Protein sequence: CASSLLRTGAYEQYF.

The table lists this clone with a few counts. The chain carries TRBV14 and TRBJ2-2, with 7 bases identical to TRBD1. Trimming removed 2 bases from V and 4 bases from J; junction bases left unmatched: 7. The V gene's germline CDR1 is SGHDN and CDR2 FVKESK. The CDR3 sequence is 16 residues long. CDR3 bases: TGTGCCAGCAGCCAAAATACAGGGGTCTTCACCGGGGAGCTGTTTTTT. Encoded protein: CASSQNTGVFTGELFF.

This clone was found once. This rearrangement joins TRBV30 to TRBJ1-1, with TRBD1 as a possible D gene (5 bases). Looked up from germline, CDR1 is GTSNPN and CDR2 is SVGIG (reference sequence). V lost 1 base and J lost 10, with 13 bases in between. The length of the CDR3 is 12 residues. In DNA form, the CDR3 reads TGTGCCTGGAGTGGGGGTGCAGGGAGAGCTTTCTTT. It encodes CAWSGGAGRAFF.

This chain joins TRBV5-1 and TRBJ2-5, with 8 bases lining up with TRBD1. V lost 5 bases, J lost 5 bases, and 8 bases stayed unmatched. The CDR3 sequence is 14 residues long. Germline CDR1 is SGHRS and CDR2 is YFSETQ. The CDR3 bases are TGCGCCAGCAGGCAACCAGGGGGCGTGGAGACCCAGTACTTC. Encoded protein: CASRQPGGVETQYF.

This chain connects TRBV2 to TRBJ2-7; no clear D. Germline CDR1 and CDR2: SNHLY and FYNNEI. The CDR3 runs to 13 residues. V was pared by 7 bases and J by 2 bases, with 12 bases between. The CDR3 DNA sequence: TGTGCCAGCATGGAGATATTTACCTACGAGCAGTACTTC. Amino acid sequence: CASMEIFTYEQYF.

The V gene is TRBV29-1, the J gene TRBJ1-4; D gene unclear. This CDR3 has 12 residues. Germline-derived CDR1 and CDR2 are SQVTM and ANQGSEA. Between the trimmed V and J ends, which lost 4 bases and 5 bases, there was a span of 8 bases. The CDR3 reads CSVGRGNEKLFF. CDR3 sequence (DNA): TGCAGCGTTGGGAGAGGGAATGAAAAACTGTTTTTT.

This clone has just one count. This chain connects TRBV29-1 to TRBJ2-5, with 7 bases fitting TRBD1. There are 12 residues in the CDR3. CDR1 SQVTM and CDR2 ANQGSEA come from the germline V gene. J lost 3 bases, V lost 7 bases, and 5 bases had no gene match. The CDR3 bases are TGCAGCGGAATAACAGGGGAAGAGACCCAGTACTTC. Translating it yields CSGITGEETQYF.

This clone was seen a handful of times. The J gene is TRBJ2-1, the V gene TRBV5-1, with TRBD2 matching 8 bases. This CDR3 is 15 amino acids long. The J segment lost 4 bases and the V segment lost 3 bases, leaving 6 bases of the junction unmatched. CDR1 is SGHRS and CDR2 is YFSETQ in the germline V gene. The CDR3 region is CASSSLAGGYNEQFF. The DNA for the CDR3 is TGCGCCAGCAGCTCTCTTGCGGGGGGATACAATGAGCAGTTCTTC.